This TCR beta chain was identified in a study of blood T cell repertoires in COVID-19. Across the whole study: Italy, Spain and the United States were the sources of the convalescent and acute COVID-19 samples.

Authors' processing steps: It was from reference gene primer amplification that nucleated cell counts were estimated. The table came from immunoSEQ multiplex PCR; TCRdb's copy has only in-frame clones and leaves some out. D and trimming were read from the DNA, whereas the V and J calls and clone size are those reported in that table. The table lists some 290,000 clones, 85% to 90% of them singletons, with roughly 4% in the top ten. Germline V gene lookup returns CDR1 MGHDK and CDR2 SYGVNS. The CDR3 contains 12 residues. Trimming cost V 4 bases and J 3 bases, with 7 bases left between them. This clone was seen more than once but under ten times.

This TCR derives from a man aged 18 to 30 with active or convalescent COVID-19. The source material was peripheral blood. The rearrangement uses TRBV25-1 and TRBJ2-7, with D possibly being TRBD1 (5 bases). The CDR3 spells CASSGQSYEQYF. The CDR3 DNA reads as TGTGCCAGCAGTGGACAGAGCTACGAGCAGTACTTC.